The next 18 T cell receptor beta chains were all read from a single sample in a study of OX40 agonist ivuxolimab in advanced cancers. Generated by immunoSEQ multiplex PCR, the TCRdb table keeps only in-frame clones and is missing some. The table has about 58,000 clones, roughly 80% seen once; the top ten hold roughly 2.8%. Sequencing was performed on CD4+ or CD8+ T cells sorted from blood, taken in a trial of the OX40 agonist ivuxolimab. The receptor set was obtained from an adult with an advanced solid tumor such as melanoma, head and neck, liver or kidney cancer.

J is TRBJ2-7 and V is TRBV9, with D perhaps matching TRBD2 (5 bases). This CDR3 comprises 13 residues. V lost 4 bases and J lost 2, with 10 bases in between. Germline CDR1 reads SGDLS; CDR2 reads YYNGEE. The CDR3 DNA reads TGTGCCAGCAGCCCCTCGGGAACCTACGAGCAGTACTTC. It codes for CASSPSGTYEQYF.

The rearrangement uses TRBV6-5 and TRBJ2-7, with 10 bases identical to TRBD2. This CDR3 is built from 15 residues. Germline V gene lookup returns CDR1 MNHEY and CDR2 SVGAGI. V lost 2 bases, J lost 4 bases, and 5 bases stayed unmatched. CDR3 in amino acids: CASSYTSGGAYEQYF. CDR3 DNA: TGTGCCAGCAGTTACACCAGCGGGGGGGCATACGAGCAGTACTTC.

The chain links TRBV5-1 to TRBJ2-1, with 7 nucleotides matching TRBD2. This CDR3 is 15 amino acids long. Germline CDR1 reads SGHRS; CDR2 reads YFSETQ. Trimming at V came to 5 bases and at J to 2 bases, leaving 7 bases not matched to a gene. The CDR3 coding sequence is TGCGCCAGCAGAAGTGGGGGGGACCCCTACAATGAGCAGTTCTTC. Its translation is CASRSGGDPYNEQFF.

The chain couples TRBV11-2 to TRBJ2-1; the D gene is possibly TRBD2 (5 bases). This CDR3 spans 17 amino acids. Germline V gene sequence: CDR1 SGHAT, CDR2 FQNNGV. The V end was cut by 1 base, the J end by 6 bases, with 19 bases between. The CDR3 here is CASSLGGRERILNEQFF. The CDR3 bases are TGTGCCAGCAGCTTAGGGGGTCGGGAACGGATCCTCAATGAGCAGTTCTTC.

This chain joins TRBV19 and TRBJ1-2, with 8 bases identical to TRBD1. V shed 6 bases, J shed 8 bases, and the junction held 2 bases outside the gene matches. CDR1 and CDR2 from the germline V gene are LNHDA and SQIVND (reference sequence). The CDR3 runs 11 residues. The CDR3 region has the DNA TGTGCCAGTAGGGACAGGGTCGGCTACACCTTC. Residues: CASRDRVGYTF.

This clone was seen once. The rearrangement uses TRBV27 and TRBJ1-1; D remains unclear. The CDR3 is 15 residues long. Germline V gene sequence: CDR1 MNHEY, CDR2 SMNVEV (reference sequence). Trimming cost V 2 bases and J 5 bases, with 15 bases left between them. CDR3 amino acids: CASSLRPALGTEAFF. CDR3 in DNA: TGTGCCAGCAGTTTAAGACCGGCCCTCGGGACTGAAGCTTTCTTT.

This chain uses TRBV7-9 with TRBJ1-5, with TRBD1 as a possible D gene (5 bases). The ends were cut back, 0 bases at V and 4 bases at J, with 16 bases in the middle. Germline V gives CDR1 SEHNR, CDR2 FQNEAQ (reference sequence). CDR3 length: 17 amino acids. CDR3 loop: CASSLATPGRKNQPQHF. The CDR3 DNA reads as TGTGCCAGCAGCTTAGCTACCCCAGGGAGAAAGAATCAGCCCCAGCATTTT.

This clone appeared a few times. The rearrangement links TRBV14 to TRBJ1-6; tentatively, D is TRBD1 (5 bases). The CDR3 length is 12 residues. The germline CDR1 and CDR2 sequences are SGHDN and FVKESK. Trimming left V 4 bases short and J 11 bases short, with 9 bases between. The CDR3, as DNA: TGTGCCAGCAGCCCCGGGGGGGCACCCCTCCACTTT. As protein: CASSPGGAPLHF.

CDR3 region: CASSLFPGTGHYEQYF. CDR3 sequence (DNA): TGTGCCAGCAGTTTATTCCCAGGGACAGGACACTACGAGCAGTACTTC. The chain joins TRBV28 to TRBJ2-7, with 8 bases matching TRBD1. The CDR3 extends over 16 amino acids. V trimming: 1 base; J trimming: 3 bases; junction bases outside the gene matches: 8. Germline loops: CDR1 MDHEN, CDR2 SYDVKM. Looking up the rest from reference TRBV28 and TRBJ2-7 gives the full variable domain: DVKVTQSSRYLVKRTGEKVFLECVQDMDHENMFWYRQDPGLGLRLIYFSYDVKMKEKGDIPEGYSVSREKKERFSLILESASTNQTSMYLCASSLFPGTGHYEQYFGPGTRLTVT.

J is TRBJ1-1 and V is TRBV27, with 10 bases matching TRBD1. CDR1 MNHEY and CDR2 SMNVEV come from the germline V gene (reference sequence). Trimming removed 8 bases from V and 6 bases from J; junction bases left unmatched: 9. This CDR3 contains 14 residues. The CDR3 here is CASGRTGGRAEAFF. CDR3 nucleotides: TGTGCCAGCGGACGGACAGGGGGGAGGGCTGAAGCTTTCTTT.

This sequence joins TRBV11-1 and TRBJ2-1; TRBD2 matches at 10 bases. V was pared by 4 bases and J by 3 bases, with 3 bases of the junction left unmatched. Germline V gives CDR1 SGHAT, CDR2 FQDESV (reference sequence). This CDR3 spans 15 amino acids. The CDR3 protein is CASSSGLAVYNEQFF. The CDR3 region has the DNA TGTGCCAGCAGCTCCGGACTAGCGGTCTACAATGAGCAGTTCTTC. Based on the CDR3 plus reference TRBV11-1 and TRBJ2-1, the full variable domain is EAEVAQSPRYKITEKSQAVAFWCDPISGHATLYWYRQILGQGPELLVQFQDESVVDDSQLPKDRFSAERLKGVDSTLKIQPAELGDSAMYLCASSSGLAVYNEQFFGPGTRLTVL.

V gene TRBV2 combines with J gene TRBJ2-6; no definite D call. Germline V lookup: CDR1 SNHLY, CDR2 FYNNEI. The CDR3 loop spans 15 amino acids. V lost 6 bases and J lost 1, with 10 bases in between. CDR3 nucleotide sequence: TGTGCCAGCAGCGTGAAGGGTTCTGGGGCCAACGTCCTGACTTTC. It codes for CASSVKGSGANVLTF.

The chain employs TRBV19 and TRBJ2-2, with 11 bases identical to TRBD1. CDR1 and CDR2 (germline): LNHDA, SQIVND (reference sequence). The CDR3 contains 16 residues. V shed 7 bases and J 3 bases; nucleotides not matched to a gene: 7. The CDR3 loop is CASTPSGQGDTGELFF. For the CDR3, the DNA is TGTGCCAGTACTCCTTCGGGACAGGGGGACACCGGGGAGCTGTTTTTT.

This chain links TRBV6-6 with TRBJ2-1; 9 positions match TRBD2. Germline values: CDR1 MNHNY, CDR2 SVGAGI (reference sequence). V was clipped by 6 bases and J by 3 bases; unmatched bases: 6. The CDR3 sequence is 15 residues long. The DNA for the CDR3 is TGTGCCAGCAGAATAGGGACTAGCAGCTACAATGAGCAGTTCTTC. Its protein product is CASRIGTSSYNEQFF.

The CDR3 protein is CASTIAEGTQYF. CDR3 nucleotide sequence: TGTGCCAGCACTATAGCGGAGGGGACCCAGTACTTC. V is TRBV6-1 and J is TRBJ2-5; the D gene is possibly TRBD2 (6 bases). The CDR3 sequence is 12 residues long. The V gene's germline CDR1 is MNHNS and CDR2 SASEGT. V was shortened by 7 bases and J by 7 bases, with 13 bases between the two germline ends.

This clone was seen once. The chain carries TRBV4-2 and TRBJ2-1; TRBD2 agrees at 9 bases. Germline V gene lookup returns CDR1 LGHNA and CDR2 YNFKEQ. V was clipped by 1 base and J by 9 bases; unmatched bases: 10. The CDR3 runs 16 residues. The CDR3 DNA is TGTGCCAGCAGCCAAGTATCTGCGGGGGGGCCGGGTGAGCAGTTCTTC. It translates to CASSQVSAGGPGEQFF.

The V call is TRBV19, the J call TRBJ2-7; D is ambiguous. The V and J ends lost 4 bases and 2 bases respectively, with 9 bases between them. Germline V gene sequence: CDR1 LNHDA, CDR2 SQIVND (reference sequence). The CDR3 covers 13 residues. CDR3 sequence (DNA): TGTGCCAGTAGTACCGCAGGAACCTACGAGCAGTACTTC. Translated, it gives CASSTAGTYEQYF. The variable domain in full, completed from reference TRBV19 and TRBJ2-7, reads DGGITQSPKYLFRKEGQNVTLSCEQNLNHDAMYWYRQDPGQGLRLIYYSQIVNDFQKGDIAEGYSVSREKKESFPLTVTSAQKNPTAFYLCASSTAGTYEQYFGPGTRLTVT.

The chain employs TRBV9 and TRBJ2-2, with TRBD2 as a possible D gene (6 bases). CDR1 and CDR2 (germline): SGDLS, YYNGEE. V dropped 0 bases and J dropped 4 bases, with 13 bases sitting between them. The CDR3 runs to 16 residues. In DNA form, the CDR3 reads TGTGCCAGCAGCGTAGGAAGTCAGGGAGGCACCGGGGAGCTGTTTTTT. Translated, it gives CASSVGSQGGTGELFF.